This T cell receptor beta chain is from a study of blood T cell repertoires in COVID-19. Study information: T cells, B-cell-depleted T cells, or PBMCs supplied cDNA or gDNA.

How the authors handled the data: Estimation of nucleated cell counts was performed using reference gene primer amplification. TCRdb's copy holds only in-frame clones and misses some; the assay was immunoSEQ multiplex PCR. From that table come the V and J calls and clone size; the DNA was used to work out D and trimming. The repertoire holds about 230,000 clones, with just under 90% as singletons. Ages ranged from about 18 to 89 years, with residence in about 24 US areas. Grouping used clinical history reported by participants in a survey and questionnaire. The origin of this receptor is a woman in her thirties with acute COVID-19. The sample taken for sequencing was PBMCs or T cells enriched from blood (not recorded which).

In nucleotides, the CDR3 is TGTGCCAGTAGTATGGAGGGGTCTGGCTATGGCTACACCTTC. This translates into CASSMEGSGYGYTF. This sequence joins TRBV19 and TRBJ1-2; TRBD1 is a possible D gene (5 bases). The CDR3 is 14 amino acids. V was pared by 3 bases and J by 4 bases, with 12 bases between. Germline V lookup: CDR1 LNHDA, CDR2 SQIVND (reference sequence).